The present T cell receptor (beta chain) was sequenced within a study of vaccination and CD4 T cells after COVID-19 (dated by TCRdb to between 2021 and 2024). For context, the study as a whole: Every convalescent patient had a positive nasal swab PCR test for SARS-CoV-2, with mild disease in nine or ten patients and severe disease in one. Six males and four females were included in the convalescent cohort, with two Hispanic individuals, seven Caucasians, two Asians and one multiracial person represented. Participants received two doses of either the Pfizer-BioNTech BNT162b2 vaccine (n=8) or the Moderna mRNA-1273 vaccine (n=2). Post-COVID blood samples were collected from convalescent patients a median of roughly 100 days after diagnosis, with a range of about 30 to 170 days. Post-vaccine blood samples were obtained a median of roughly 75 days after the second vaccine dose, with a range of 14 to 241 days. For stimulating the cultures, overlapping spike peptide pools were used, derived from SARS-CoV-2 as well as from the common cold coronaviruses HCoV-NL63, HCoV-OC43 and HCoV-229E. As controls, cultures received a CEFX viral epitope pool (the positive control), an HIV-1 Nef peptide pool (the negative control), or no peptide at all. The spike-specific CD4+ TCR repertoire was compared before and after mRNA vaccination in approximately 9 COVID-19 convalescent patients and a few infection-naive healthy vaccine recipients.

The paper's findings and limits, for the study overall: Only a relatively small number of convalescent patients were included in the study, and early timepoints following natural infection were not analyzed. Of the vaccine-specific clones found in convalescent patients, nearly all (304 of 307) were mono-reactive for SARS-CoV-2 spike instead of being cross-reactive with common cold coronaviruses. The median count of SARS-CoV-2-reactive clonotypes went up from under 25 after infection to 30 to 40 after vaccination, although the change was not significant. In convalescent patients, a median approximately 83% of post-vaccine SARS-CoV-2-reactive clones were detected only after vaccination, suggesting vaccine-specific priming.

The library was built by means of PCR. DNA from cultured CD4+ T cells underwent TCR sequencing with the Oncomine TCR Beta short-read assay at the Johns Hopkins FTIC core. Genomic DNA was extracted from the cultured CD4+ T cells with the QIAamp micro DNA kit. The Oncomine TCR Beta libraries from cultured CD4+ T cells were pooled using unique dual indexes and then sequenced on an Illumina iSeq 100. Per the authors' processing: Non-productive sequences were removed, and CDR3s not starting with C, not ending with F or W, or shorter than 7 amino acids were discarded. Antigen-specific clonotypes were identified with the MANAFEST web application by comparing peptide-stimulated wells with reference and other culture wells. To be called positive, a clone needed an FDR below 0.05, an odds ratio above 5, and a productive frequency above 0.1% in at least two of three replicate wells. Cross-reactive clonotypes were defined as significantly expanded in both SARS-CoV-2 spike wells and at least one common cold coronavirus spike condition. Using R version 3.6.1, CDR3 homology was evaluated through Levenshtein distances (stringdist) along with unrooted phylogenetic trees (ape). In TCRdb, the public reads were trimmed at Q25 with fastp and aligned with MiXCR, with productive beta chains retained. CDR3 protein duplicates are merged, each entry listing the most common genes and DNA. These V and J calls derive from TCRdb rather than the authors' analysis. The sample has about 19,000 distinct CDR3 sequences on record, 40% to 60% of them singletons. Jointly, the top ten make up roughly 10% of the sample.

CDR1 and CDR2 were assigned from the germline V gene (reference sequence) as LNHDA and SQIVND. V is pared back by 7 bases and J by 4 bases, with 14 bases lying between the germline termini. The CDR3 contains 14 residues, cysteine and phenylalanine counted. Here the CDR3 DNA is all that survives: 42 bases in frame from base 1. The treatment or condition label here, explained by the study, means: roughly 10-day PBMC culture with coronavirus spike peptide pools or control peptides (ViraFEST assay). The ViraFEST assay, used in the study, expanded antigen-specific T cells with peptide pools and then identified the expanded clonotypes through TCR sequencing. The convalescent patients' positive SARS-CoV-2 PCR tests were from March to December 2020, which was before the Alpha, Beta and Delta variants emerged in the United States. PBMCs were cultured at 1.5 million to 2 million per well in IMDM supplemented with about 5% human AB serum and around 10 IU/ml IL-2, with around 10 ug/ml peptide pools added. Half of the culture medium was replaced with fresh IL-2-containing medium on days 3 and 7. Once the cells had been in culture for over nine days, the EasySep CD4+ T cell isolation kit was used to isolate CD4+ T cells by negative selection. Ficoll-Paque Plus gradient centrifugation was used to isolate PBMCs from whole blood, and the isolated PBMCs were then either used fresh or cryopreserved at -140C. Each culture condition was generally run in triplicate wells.

Details on this clonotype: The antigen it recognizes is unknown. Per-base quality was not reported, and no clone a single base away is much larger than it.

The TCR sequence derives from a human donor who had recovered from COVID-19. Sample: CD4+ T cells from blood, cultured in vitro, taken before SARS-CoV-2 vaccination. The V and J segments used are TRBV19 and TRBJ1-3, with a tentative D gene TRBD1 over 5 matching bases. The CDR3 sequence is CASKPRATGNTIYF. The DNA is TGTGCCAGTAAGCCCAGGGCTACGGGAAACACCATATATTTT.